This T cell receptor (beta chain) was sequenced in a study of shared clonotypes between healthy human individuals. Points from the study as a whole: Clonotypes that were shared across a handful of donors made up approximately 5% of naive CD4 clonotypes. An anticipated effect of sequencing depth on clonotype sharing among donors was recognized.

Those who donated were healthy HIV-negative adults, with no recent acute infections or vaccinations reported. As regards this clone: What it recognizes is unknown. In the same sample, other DNA sequences code for this CDR3.

Clones were sequenced by immunoSEQ multiplex PCR, and TCRdb holds only the in-frame ones, with some missing. The table records about 1.1 million clones, approximately 75% of them present only once. Unmatched junction bases numbered 3, after V lost 4 bases and J lost 4 bases. Germline lookup yields CDR1 SGHRS and CDR2 YFSETQ. This CDR3 region has 14 residues. The chain carries TRBV5-1 and TRBJ1-1; 11 nucleotides agree with TRBD1. Sequenced material: memory CD4+ T cells from PBMCs. Stated subset: CD45RA-negative fraction. This receptor was taken from a man younger than 35 in good health. Some clones in this sample may be carry-over from other donors' samples. The CDR3 region has the DNA TGCGCCAGCAGCGGTGGGACAGGGGGCACTGAAGCTTTCTTT. It encodes CASSGGTGGTEAFF.